This TCR beta chain was sequenced in a study of T cell repertoires in cytomegalovirus infection. This clonotype was seen a few times. No antigen is known for it. TCRdb called the reads again in MiXCR, with one record for every CDR3 protein. The sample records around 69,000 distinct CDR3 sequences, 20% to 25% being singletons. This CDR3 comprises 13 residues. The V end was cut by 4 bases, the J end by 5 bases, with 11 bases between. Sequencing was performed on CD8+ T cells from cultured PBMCs, taken from culture after CMV antigen stimulation. The gene calls are TRBV12-3 or TRBV12-4 and TRBJ1-1; tentative D call: TRBD1 (5 bases). The sequence came from a human donor in good health (CMV status not recorded). Some clones in this sample may be carry-over from other donors' samples. The CDR3 protein is CASSYQGGTEAFF. The CDR3 DNA reads as TGTGCCAGCAGTTATCAGGGAGGGACTGAAGCTTTCTTT.